The 10 T cell receptor beta chains below all came from one sample that was sequenced in a study of shared clonotypes between healthy human individuals. CD45RO-negative, CCR7-selected cells formed the naive CD8 fraction, which excluded terminally differentiated effector memory CD45RA+ cells. The protocol was immunoSEQ multiplex PCR, while the TCRdb copy is restricted to in-frame clones and leaves out a portion. The sample lists some 2 million clones, about 95% seen once, with roughly 1.1% in the top ten. Sequences were obtained from naive CD8+ T cells sorted from blood. The source of these receptors is a man younger than 35 in good health.

The J gene is TRBJ2-7, the V gene TRBV10-3; unclear D gene. V lost 0 bases and J 0 bases, leaving 9 bases between the germline ends. The CDR3 has 15 residues. Germline V gives CDR1 ENHRY, CDR2 SYGVKD. This CDR3 is CAISESEVSSYEQYF. The CDR3 DNA sequence: TGTGCCATCAGTGAGTCAGAGGTGAGCTCCTACGAGCAGTACTTC.

This chain joins TRBV11-2 and TRBJ2-1, with 8 bases matching TRBD2. The CDR3 totals 13 residues. Looked up from germline, CDR1 is SGHAT and CDR2 is FQNNGV. V lost 5 bases to trimming and J lost 8 bases; unmatched junction nucleotides: 5. CDR3 amino acids: CASSHGLADEQFF. The DNA for the CDR3 is TGTGCCAGCAGCCACGGACTAGCCGATGAGCAGTTCTTC.

V and J are TRBV4-1 and TRBJ2-5; 7 bases fit TRBD2. Germline assignment: CDR1 MGHRA and CDR2 YSYEKL. Trimming at V came to 1 base and at J to 3 bases, leaving 8 bases not matched to a gene. The CDR3 covers 16 residues. The CDR3, as DNA: TGCGCCAGCAGCCAAGGGTTTAGCGGGTTAGAAGAGACCCAGTACTTC. This encodes CASSQGFSGLEETQYF.

This rearrangement joins TRBV9 to TRBJ2-7; the match to TRBD2 covers 8 bases. The germline V gene encodes CDR1 SGDLS and CDR2 YYNGEE. The CDR3 sequence is 14 residues long. Trimming removed 0 bases from V and 7 bases from J; junction bases left unmatched: 6. CDR3 in amino acids: CASSVDGGASEQYF. CDR3 nucleotide sequence: TGTGCCAGCAGCGTAGACGGGGGGGCGAGTGAGCAGTACTTC.

The chain combines TRBV7-9 with TRBJ2-1; TRBD2 matches 7 bases. CDR3 length: 16 residues. With V trimmed by 2 bases and J by 9 bases, 13 bases remained unmatched. Germline V lookup: CDR1 SEHNR, CDR2 FQNEAQ (reference sequence). CDR3 loop: CASSLSTGVWEGEQFF. In DNA, the CDR3 is TGTGCCAGCAGCTTAAGCACGGGGGTCTGGGAGGGTGAGCAGTTCTTC.

V usage is TRBV5-1 and J usage is TRBJ2-7; a weak D match, TRBD2 (7 bases). The CDR3 is 13 residues long. Germline CDR1 reads SGHRS; CDR2 reads YFSETQ. The germline V and J ends were trimmed by 2 bases and 6 bases, with 12 bases remaining between them. CDR3 in amino acids: CASSFGGPLEQYF. The CDR3 DNA reads as TGCGCCAGCAGCTTCGGGGGGCCCCTCGAGCAGTACTTC. The full variable domain, in which reference TRBV5-1 and TRBJ2-7 provide the parts outside the CDR3, is KAGVTQTPRYLIKTRGQQVTLSCSPISGHRSVSWYQQTPGQGLQFLFEYFSETQRNKGNFPGRFSGRQFSNSRSEMNVSTLELGDSALYLCASSFGGPLEQYFGPGTRLTVT.

This clone was counted a single time. This chain uses TRBV4-1 with TRBJ2-1; D is perhaps TRBD1 (6 bases). This CDR3 is 16 amino acids long. Trimming took off 0 bases at V and 2 bases at J, with 11 bases between the two ends. Germline V CDR1 and CDR2: MGHRA, YSYEKL. The CDR3 bases are TGCGCCAGCAGCCAAGAAGAAGGGGGAACCTACAATGAGCAGTTCTTC. Protein: CASSQEEGGTYNEQFF.

The rearrangement joins TRBV7-8 to TRBJ2-1; D is uncertain. The germline V gene has CDR1 SGHVS and CDR2 FQNEAQ. This CDR3 is 15 amino acids long. V lost 5 bases and J lost 1, with 12 bases in between. The CDR3, as DNA: TGTGCCAGCAGCCCCCCGGCGAGGTCCTACAATGAGCAGTTCTTC. Its protein is CASSPPARSYNEQFF.

The count of this clone is one. This sequence joins TRBV7-9 and TRBJ2-5; D is possibly TRBD2 (5 bases). The V and J ends lost 1 base and 5 bases respectively, with 11 bases between them. From germline, CDR1 is SEHNR and CDR2 FQNEAQ (reference sequence). The CDR3 consists of 14 residues. CDR3 sequence (DNA): TGTGCCAGCAGCTTAGAGAGGGATCGGGAGACCCAGTACTTC. It translates to CASSLERDRETQYF. The variable domain in full, with the rest retrieved from reference TRBV7-9 and TRBJ2-5, is DTGVSQNPRHKITKRGQNVTFRCDPISEHNRLYWYRQTLGQGPEFLTYFQNEAQLEKSRLLSDRFSAERPKGSFSTLEIQRTEQGDSAMYLCASSLERDRETQYFGPGTRLLVL.

This sequence joins TRBV4-1 and TRBJ2-7, with D perhaps matching TRBD2 (5 bases). V shed 1 base and J shed 3 bases, with 10 bases lying between them. The CDR3 spans 14 residues. Germline CDR1 MGHRA, CDR2 YSYEKL. The CDR3 is CASSQVRGNYEQYF. DNA of the CDR3: TGCGCCAGCAGCCAAGTACGAGGGAACTACGAGCAGTACTTC.